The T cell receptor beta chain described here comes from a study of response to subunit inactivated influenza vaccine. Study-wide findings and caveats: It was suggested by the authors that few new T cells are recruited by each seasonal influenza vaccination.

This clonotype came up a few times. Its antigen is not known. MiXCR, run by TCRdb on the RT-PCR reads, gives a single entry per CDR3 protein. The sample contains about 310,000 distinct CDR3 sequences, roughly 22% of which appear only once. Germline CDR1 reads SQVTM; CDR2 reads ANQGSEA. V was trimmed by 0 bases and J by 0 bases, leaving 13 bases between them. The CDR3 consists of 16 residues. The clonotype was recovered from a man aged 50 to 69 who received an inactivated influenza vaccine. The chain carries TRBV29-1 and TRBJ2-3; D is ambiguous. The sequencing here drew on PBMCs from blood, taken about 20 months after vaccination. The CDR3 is CSVEDAVFSSTDTQYF. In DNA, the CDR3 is TGCAGCGTTGAAGATGCAGTATTCTCTAGCACAGATACGCAGTATTTT.